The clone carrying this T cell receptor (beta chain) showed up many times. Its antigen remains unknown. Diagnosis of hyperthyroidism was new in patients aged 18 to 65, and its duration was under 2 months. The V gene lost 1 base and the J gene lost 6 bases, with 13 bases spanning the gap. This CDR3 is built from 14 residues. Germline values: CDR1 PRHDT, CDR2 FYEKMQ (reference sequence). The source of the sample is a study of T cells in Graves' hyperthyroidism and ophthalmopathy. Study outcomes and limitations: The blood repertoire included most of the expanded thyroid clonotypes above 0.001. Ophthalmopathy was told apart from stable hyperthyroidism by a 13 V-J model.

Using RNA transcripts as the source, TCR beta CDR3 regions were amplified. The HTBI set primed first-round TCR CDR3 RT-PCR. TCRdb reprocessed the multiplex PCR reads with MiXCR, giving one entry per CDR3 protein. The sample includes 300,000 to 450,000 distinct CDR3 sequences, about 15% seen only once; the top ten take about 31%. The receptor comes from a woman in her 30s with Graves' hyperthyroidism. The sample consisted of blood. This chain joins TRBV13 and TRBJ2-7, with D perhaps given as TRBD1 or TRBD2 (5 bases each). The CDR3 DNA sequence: TGTGCCAGCAGCTTAGTGCGTGGGACCAGCGAGCAGTACTTC. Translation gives CASSLVRGTSEQYF.